This T cell receptor beta chain was identified during a study of early T cells in non-severe SARS-CoV-2 infection. J was trimmed by 7 bases and V by 2 bases; bases with no gene match: 4. CDR3 length equals 14 residues. Germline-derived CDR1 and CDR2 are MNHEY and SVGAGI. This clonotype was seen repeatedly, ten times or more. TCRdb independently ran MiXCR on the 5' RACE reads; one entry per CDR3 protein. The sample contains around 94,000 distinct CDR3 sequences, approximately 14% of which appear only once. The chain recombines TRBV6-5 with TRBJ1-4; 7 bases align to TRBD1. The TCR originated in an adult who was a healthcare worker with PCR-confirmed SARS-CoV-2 infection or an uninfected control (not recorded which). Input material: whole blood. CDR3 sequence reads: CASSYTDRVEKLFF. The DNA for the CDR3 is TGTGCCAGCAGTTACACAGACAGGGTTGAAAAACTGTTTTTT.